This section outlines one T cell receptor beta chain sequence together with its context. This clone was seen only a few times. Its binding antigen is unknown. No base qualities exist here, and no much larger clone lies one base off it. No patient had received any treatment before thyroid surgery. Using T-cell receptor beta sequencing, the researchers looked back retrospectively at clinical samples from patients, gathered between about 2011 and 2019. The data belong to a study of metastatic and nonmetastatic thyroid tumors (dated by TCRdb to the early 2020s). Regarding the study in general: Repertoires from peripheral blood and from tumor or nodule tissue samples of malignant and benign thyroid patients were compared.

The protocol used for the library was PCR. Sequencing instrument: Illumina HiSeq 4000. High-throughput sequencing was used to profile the TCR beta-chain CDR3 region of every patient. The study's processing was this. The researchers built a classifier to tell apart papillary thyroid cancer patients with distant metastasis, based on CDR3 differences among clinicopathological groups. To measure repertoire diversity the researchers used the Shannon index, while the Morisita-Horn index served to gauge how similar the tumor and blood repertoires were. Clones were called with MiXCR by TCRdb after fastp trimmed the public reads at Q25, and only in-frame beta chains were retained. These V and J calls originate from TCRdb's pipeline instead of the authors' own analysis. The sample has fewer than 13,000 clones on record, less than 30% of them singletons. Over 7.5% of the sample comes from the top ten. The CDR3, cysteine through phenylalanine, is 15 amino acids long. The retained sequence is limited to the CDR3, 45 bases, with the frame set at the first base. CDR1 and CDR2 are drawn from the germline V gene: MNHNS, SASEGT. Ends trimmed: V by 8 bases, J by 4 bases; bases unmatched to a gene: 13.

General study outcomes and caveats: In both blood and tumor samples, malignant tumors were reported to have significantly higher TCR beta diversity than benign nodules.

The chain links TRBV6-1 with TRBJ1-1, with TRBD1 matching 7 junction bases. Material for sequencing was tumor tissue. The origin of this receptor is a female donor with papillary thyroid cancer or a benign thyroid nodule (not recorded which). Some clones in this sample may be carry-over from other donors' samples. The CDR3 protein: CASSPGDRVGTEAFF. The DNA reads as follows: TGTGCCAGCTCTCCCGGAGACAGGGTGGGCACTGAAGCTTTCTTT.